This T cell receptor (beta chain) was captured in a study of blood T cell repertoires in COVID-19. J was trimmed by 10 bases and V by 1 base; bases with no gene match: 9. This CDR3 region has 14 residues. CDR1 is SGHAT and CDR2 is FQDESV in the germline V gene (reference sequence). Some clones are missing from TCRdb's copy, which holds only in-frame ones; the method was immunoSEQ multiplex PCR. The sample lists under 300,000 clones; around nine tenths were seen once. The receptor comes from a woman aged 45-65 years who had recovered from COVID-19. Sample: PBMCs or T cells enriched from blood (not recorded which). This chain links TRBV11-1 with TRBJ1-2; 7 positions agree with TRBD1. CDR3 region: CASSLDARGTVYTF. In nucleotides, the CDR3 is TGTGCCAGCAGCTTAGACGCCAGGGGGACGGTCTACACCTTC.